This entry features one TCR beta chain sequence. Its antigen is still unknown. The data were taken from a study of early stage breast cancer tumors. Study at large: Around 10-fold was the mean read coverage per sample. Study results and limitations: Compared with adjacent normal breast, tumors showed approximately 2.5-fold denser, more clonal T cells.

V lost 1 base to trimming and J lost 10 bases, with 14 bases between them. Per the germline V gene, CDR1 is SGHTA and CDR2 is FQGNSA. The CDR3 runs 13 residues. Each sample had two DNA replicates, about 0.52 ug blood or about 1.5 ug tissue. Libraries were prepared by immunoSEQ multiplex PCR; TCRdb keeps only in-frame clonotypes and omits some of them. The data show under 20,000 clones, 83% seen once. Source material: blood. The V call is TRBV7-2, the J call TRBJ2-7; D is perhaps TRBD1 (5 bases). The receptor was isolated from a person aged 65 to 85 with breast cancer. CDR3 coding DNA: TGTGCCAGCAGCTTAGACCCAGGGTATCGTCAGTACTTC. It is translated as CASSLDPGYRQYF.